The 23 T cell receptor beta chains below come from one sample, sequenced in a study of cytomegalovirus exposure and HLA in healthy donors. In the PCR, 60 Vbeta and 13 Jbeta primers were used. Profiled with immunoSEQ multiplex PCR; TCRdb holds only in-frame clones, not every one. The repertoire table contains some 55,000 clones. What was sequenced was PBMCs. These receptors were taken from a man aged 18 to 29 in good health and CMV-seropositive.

Here the CDR3 DNA reads TGCGCCAGCAGCCAGTACCCCTACGAGCAGTACTTC. Encoded protein: CASSQYPYEQYF. The V and J genes are TRBV4-1 and TRBJ2-5; D remains ambiguous. The J call may be in error: the DNA end matches TRBJ2-7 better. CDR3 length equals 12 residues. Germline assignment: CDR1 MGHRA and CDR2 YSYEKL.

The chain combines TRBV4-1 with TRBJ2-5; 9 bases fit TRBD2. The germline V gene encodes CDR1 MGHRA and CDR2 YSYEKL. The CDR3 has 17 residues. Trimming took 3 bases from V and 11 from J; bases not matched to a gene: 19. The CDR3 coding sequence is TGCGCCAGCAGCCAGTTCCTCTTAGGTAGCGGGAGTGAAGAGCAGTACTTC. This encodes CASSQFLLGSGSEEQYF.

DNA of the CDR3: TGCGCCAGCAGAACGACAGGGGGTTACGAGCAGTACTTC. Its translation is CASRTTGGYEQYF. This chain joins TRBV5-1 and TRBJ2-7; TRBD1 aligns across 9 bases. The CDR3 length is 13 residues. The J segment lost 4 bases and the V segment lost 5 bases, leaving 4 bases of the junction unmatched. Looked up from germline, CDR1 is SGHRS and CDR2 is YFSETQ.

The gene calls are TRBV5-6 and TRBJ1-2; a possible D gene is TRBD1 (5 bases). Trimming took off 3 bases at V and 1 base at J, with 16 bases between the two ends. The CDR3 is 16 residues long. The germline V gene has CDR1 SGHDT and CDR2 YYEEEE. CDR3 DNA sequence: TGTGCCAGCAGCTCGAGCCCCGGGACTGGTAACTATGGCTACACCTTC. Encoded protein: CASSSSPGTGNYGYTF.

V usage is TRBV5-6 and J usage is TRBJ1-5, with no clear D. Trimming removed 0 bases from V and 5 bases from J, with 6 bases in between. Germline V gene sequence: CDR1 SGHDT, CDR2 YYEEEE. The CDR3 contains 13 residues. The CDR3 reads CASSLGGDQPQHF. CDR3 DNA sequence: TGTGCCAGCAGCTTGGGGGGAGATCAGCCCCAGCATTTT.

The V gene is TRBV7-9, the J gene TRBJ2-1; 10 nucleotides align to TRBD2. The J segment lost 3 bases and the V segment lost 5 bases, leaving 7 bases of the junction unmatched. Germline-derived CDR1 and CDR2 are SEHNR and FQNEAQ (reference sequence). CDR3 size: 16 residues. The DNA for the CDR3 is TGTGCCAGCAGCCCAGCCCTAGCGGGAGTCTACAATGAGCAGTTCTTC. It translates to CASSPALAGVYNEQFF.

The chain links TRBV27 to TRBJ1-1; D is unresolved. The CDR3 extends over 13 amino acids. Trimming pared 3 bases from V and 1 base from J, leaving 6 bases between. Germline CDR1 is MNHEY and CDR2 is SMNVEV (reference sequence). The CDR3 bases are TGTGCCAGCAGTTTGAGCCGGAACACTGAAGCTTTCTTT. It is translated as CASSLSRNTEAFF.

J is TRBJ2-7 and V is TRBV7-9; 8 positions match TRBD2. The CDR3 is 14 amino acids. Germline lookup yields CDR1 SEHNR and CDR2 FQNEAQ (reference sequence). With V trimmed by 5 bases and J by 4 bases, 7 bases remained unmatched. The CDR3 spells CASSISGSTYEQYF. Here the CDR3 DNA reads TGTGCCAGCAGCATCAGCGGGAGTACGTACGAGCAGTACTTC.

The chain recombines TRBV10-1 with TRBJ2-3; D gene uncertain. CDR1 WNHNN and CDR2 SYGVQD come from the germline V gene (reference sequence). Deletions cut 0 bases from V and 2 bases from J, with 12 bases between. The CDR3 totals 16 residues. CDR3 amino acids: CASSESGAGYTDTQYF. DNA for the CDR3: TGCGCCAGCAGTGAGTCAGGCGCAGGCTACACAGATACGCAGTATTTT.

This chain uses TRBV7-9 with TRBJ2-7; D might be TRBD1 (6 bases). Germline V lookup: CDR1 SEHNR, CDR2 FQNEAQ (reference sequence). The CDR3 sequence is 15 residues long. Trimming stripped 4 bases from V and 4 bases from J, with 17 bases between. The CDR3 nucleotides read TGTGCCAGCAGCTCCTACCGGGACATGAATTACGAGCAGTACTTC. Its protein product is CASSSYRDMNYEQYF. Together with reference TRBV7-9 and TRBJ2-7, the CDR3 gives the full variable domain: DTGVSQNPRHKITKRGQNVTFRCDPISEHNRLYWYRQTLGQGPEFLTYFQNEAQLEKSRLLSDRFSAERPKGSFSTLEIQRTEQGDSAMYLCASSSYRDMNYEQYFGPGTRLTVT.

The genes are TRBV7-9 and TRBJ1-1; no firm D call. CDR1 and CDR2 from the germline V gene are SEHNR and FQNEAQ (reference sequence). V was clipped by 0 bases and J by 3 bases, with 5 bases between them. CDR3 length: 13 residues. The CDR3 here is CASSLAVDTEAFF. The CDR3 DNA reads TGTGCCAGCAGCTTAGCCGTAGACACTGAAGCTTTCTTT.

In nucleotides, the CDR3 is TGTGCCAGTAGTGACCGACTAGCGGGAGGTCTTTACAATGAGCAGTTCTTC. Translating gives CASSDRLAGGLYNEQFF. J is TRBJ2-1 and V is TRBV19; 13 bases agree with TRBD2. Germline trimming cut 5 bases from V and 4 bases from J; bases unmatched to any gene: 8. CDR1 and CDR2 (germline): LNHDA, SQIVND (reference sequence). This CDR3 is built from 17 residues.

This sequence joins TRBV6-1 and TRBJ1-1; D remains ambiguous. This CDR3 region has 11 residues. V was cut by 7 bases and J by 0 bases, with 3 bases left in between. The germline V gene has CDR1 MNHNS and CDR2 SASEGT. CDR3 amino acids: CASTVNTEAFF. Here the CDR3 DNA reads TGTGCCAGCACTGTGAACACTGAAGCTTTCTTT.

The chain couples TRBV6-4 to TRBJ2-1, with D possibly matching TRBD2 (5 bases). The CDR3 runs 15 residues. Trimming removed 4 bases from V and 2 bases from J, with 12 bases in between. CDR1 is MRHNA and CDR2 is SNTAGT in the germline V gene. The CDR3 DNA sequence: TGTGCCAGCAGTGTTGAGGGAGTTCCCTACAATGAGCAGTTCTTC. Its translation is CASSVEGVPYNEQFF.

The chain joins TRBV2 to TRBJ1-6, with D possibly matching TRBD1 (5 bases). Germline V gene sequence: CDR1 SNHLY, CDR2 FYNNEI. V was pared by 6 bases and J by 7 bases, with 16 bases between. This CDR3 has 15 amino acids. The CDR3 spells CASRGGAPRNSPLHF. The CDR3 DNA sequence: TGTGCCAGCAGGGGAGGGGCCCCCCGGAATTCACCCCTCCACTTT.

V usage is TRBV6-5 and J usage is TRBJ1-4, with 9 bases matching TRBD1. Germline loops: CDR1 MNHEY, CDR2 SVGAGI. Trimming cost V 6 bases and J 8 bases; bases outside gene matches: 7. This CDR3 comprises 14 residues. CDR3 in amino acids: CASRGQGLEEKLFF. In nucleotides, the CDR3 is TGTGCCAGCAGAGGACAGGGGTTAGAGGAAAAACTGTTTTTT.

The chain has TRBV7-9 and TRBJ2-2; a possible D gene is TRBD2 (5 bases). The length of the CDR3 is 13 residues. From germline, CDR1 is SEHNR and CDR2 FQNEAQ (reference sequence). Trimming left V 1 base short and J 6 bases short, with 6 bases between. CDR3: CASSLGTAGELFF. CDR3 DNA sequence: TGTGCCAGCAGCTTAGGGACTGCCGGGGAGCTGTTTTTT.

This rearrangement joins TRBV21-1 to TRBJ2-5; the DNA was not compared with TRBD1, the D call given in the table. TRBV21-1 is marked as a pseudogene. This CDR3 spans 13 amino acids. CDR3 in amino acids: CASSPTGEETQYF. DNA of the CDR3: TGTGCCAGCAGCCCTACAGGGGAAGAGACCCAGTACTTC.

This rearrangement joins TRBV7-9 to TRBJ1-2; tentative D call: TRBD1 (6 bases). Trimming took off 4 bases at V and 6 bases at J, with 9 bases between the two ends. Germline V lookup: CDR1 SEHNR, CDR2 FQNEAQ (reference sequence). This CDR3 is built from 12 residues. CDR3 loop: CASSSRTDGYTF. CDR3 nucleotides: TGTGCCAGCAGCTCGAGGACAGATGGCTACACCTTC.

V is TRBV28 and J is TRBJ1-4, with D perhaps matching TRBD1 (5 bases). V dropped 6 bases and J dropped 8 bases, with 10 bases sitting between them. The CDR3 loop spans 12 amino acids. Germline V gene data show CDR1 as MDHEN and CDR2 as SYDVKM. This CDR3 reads CASRNPGEKLFF. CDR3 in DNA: TGTGCCAGCAGAAATCCAGGGGAAAAACTGTTTTTT.

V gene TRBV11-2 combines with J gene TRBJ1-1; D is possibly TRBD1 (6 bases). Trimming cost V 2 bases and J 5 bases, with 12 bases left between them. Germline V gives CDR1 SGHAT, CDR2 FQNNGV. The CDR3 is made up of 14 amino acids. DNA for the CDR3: TGTGCCAGCAGCTTACAGGGGCCGGGAACTGAAGCTTTCTTT. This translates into CASSLQGPGTEAFF.

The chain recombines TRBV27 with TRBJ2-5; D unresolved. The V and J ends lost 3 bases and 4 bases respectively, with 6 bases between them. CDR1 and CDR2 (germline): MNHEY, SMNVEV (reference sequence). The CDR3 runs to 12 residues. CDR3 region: CASSFGRETQYF. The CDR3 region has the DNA TGTGCCAGCAGTTTCGGTAGAGAGACCCAGTACTTC.

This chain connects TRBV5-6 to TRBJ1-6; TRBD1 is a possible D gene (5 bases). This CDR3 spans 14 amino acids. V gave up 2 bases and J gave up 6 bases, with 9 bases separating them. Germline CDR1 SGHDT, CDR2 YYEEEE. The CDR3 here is CASSFSDSNSPLHF. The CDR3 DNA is TGTGCCAGCAGCTTTTCCGACAGTAATTCACCCCTCCACTTT.